This entry features one T cell receptor (beta chain) sequence. Its specificity is not known. This sample stems from a study of cytomegalovirus exposure and HLA in healthy donors. Study-wide results and caveats: Under in vitro conditions, a few CMV-associated chains were confirmed as specific for CMV antigens. The dataset shows that most TCR sequences were rare, while some public TCRs occurred in many donors. The authors judged a highly shared variant cluster likely a sequencing artifact.

Primers for the PCR totalled 60 Vbeta and 13 Jbeta. TCRdb keeps only in-frame clones here, not all; method: immunoSEQ multiplex PCR. The sample yields 120,000 to 150,000 clones, 78% seen once. Source material: PBMCs. This receptor was obtained from a woman between 40 and 55 years old in good health and CMV-seropositive.

CDR3 loop: CASSLDLGGRGGYTF. The CDR3, as DNA: TGCGCCAGCAGCTTGGACCTAGGCGGGAGGGGTGGCTACACCTTC. The chain joins TRBV5-1 to TRBJ1-2; possibly TRBD1 for D (5 bases). The CDR3 is 15 amino acids. The V end lost 0 bases, the J end lost 7 bases, and 16 bases lay between the germline ends. Germline values: CDR1 SGHRS, CDR2 YFSETQ. Full variable domain (remainder filled in from reference TRBV5-1 and TRBJ1-2): KAGVTQTPRYLIKTRGQQVTLSCSPISGHRSVSWYQQTPGQGLQFLFEYFSETQRNKGNFPGRFSGRQFSNSRSEMNVSTLELGDSALYLCASSLDLGGRGGYTFGSGTRLTVV.